These 28 T cell receptor beta chains originate from one sample sequenced in a study of T cell repertoires in cytomegalovirus infection. One entry per CDR3 protein, called by TCRdb with MiXCR from the reads. The sample lists 630,000 or so distinct CDR3 sequences; approximately 24% were seen once. Sequenced: CD8+ T cells from PBMCs. The receptors shown here come from a human donor in good health (CMV status not recorded). Some clones in this sample may be carry-over from other donors' samples.

At least ten counts were recorded for this clonotype. The genes are TRBV7-6 and TRBJ2-1, with 8 bases identical to TRBD2. V was pared by 4 bases and J by 1 base, with 6 bases of the junction left unmatched. The CDR3 sequence is 16 residues long. The germline V gene has CDR1 SGHVS and CDR2 FNYEAQ. The CDR3 is CASSSTLAGSYNEQFF. DNA for the CDR3: TGTGCCAGCAGCTCAACCTTAGCGGGATCCTACAATGAGCAGTTCTTC.

The chain is built from TRBV24-1 and TRBJ2-2; 7 positions match TRBD2. The V gene end was trimmed by 3 bases and the J gene end by 5 bases; junction bases not matched to a gene: 17. CDR3 length equals 19 residues. Germline CDR1 and CDR2: KGHDR and SFDVKD. DNA for the CDR3: TGTGCCACCAGTGATGGATTCGGGACCGAAACCGGGAGGACCGGGGAGCTGTTTTTT. This encodes CATSDGFGTETGRTGELFF.

There are many counts of this clonotype. The chain employs TRBV7-2 and TRBJ1-5; D gene uncertain. Germline V gene lookup returns CDR1 SGHTA and CDR2 FQGNSA. The germline V and J ends were trimmed by 5 bases and 0 bases, with 8 bases remaining between them. CDR3 length: 14 amino acids. CDR3 coding DNA: TGTGCCAGCAGCCACGGACGTAGCAATCAGCCCCAGCATTTT. Translating gives CASSHGRSNQPQHF.

This clonotype has ten or more counts. This rearrangement joins TRBV19 to TRBJ2-2; 10 bases map to TRBD1. The CDR3 is 14 amino acids. The germline V gene has CDR1 LNHDA and CDR2 SQIVND (reference sequence). V was pared by 7 bases and J by 7 bases, with 6 bases of the junction left unmatched. This chain's CDR3 is CASIDRGRSGELFF. CDR3 DNA: TGTGCCAGTATCGACAGGGGGCGCAGCGGGGAGCTGTTTTTT.

The V and J genes are TRBV6-5 and TRBJ2-5; D remains unclear. Trimming took off 0 bases at V and 1 base at J, with 18 bases between the two ends. The CDR3 totals 18 residues. Germline CDR1 is MNHEY and CDR2 is SVGAGI. The CDR3 loop reads CASSYSSRAVTGQETQYF. The DNA for the CDR3 is TGTGCCAGCAGTTACTCGAGTAGGGCGGTTACCGGCCAAGAGACCCAGTACTTC.

This clonotype was recorded many times. The chain is built from TRBV19 and TRBJ1-1, with D maybe TRBD1 (6 bases). The germline V gene encodes CDR1 LNHDA and CDR2 SQIVND (reference sequence). The germline V and J ends were trimmed by 4 bases and 5 bases, with 14 bases remaining between them. This CDR3 has 14 amino acids. The chain's CDR3 is CASSTRGAGTEAFF. The CDR3 nucleotides are TGTGCCAGTAGTACCAGGGGCGCTGGGACTGAAGCTTTCTTT.

There are a few counts of this clonotype. V gene TRBV6-5 combines with J gene TRBJ2-1, with 7 positions matching TRBD1. Germline values: CDR1 MNHEY, CDR2 SVGAGI. The CDR3 loop spans 17 amino acids. J gave up 1 base and V 3 bases, and 9 bases lay outside the gene matches. The CDR3 protein is CASSYFAGTVSYNEQFF. Here the CDR3 DNA reads TGTGCCAGCAGTTATTTCGCCGGGACAGTATCCTACAATGAGCAGTTCTTC.

This rearrangement joins TRBV5-1 to TRBJ1-1, with D uncertain. This CDR3 has 14 amino acids. The V gene lost 0 bases and the J gene lost 1 base, with 7 bases spanning the gap. Germline CDR1 and CDR2: SGHRS and YFSETQ. CDR3 protein: CASSLEGSNTEAFF. In DNA form, the CDR3 reads TGCGCCAGCAGCTTGGAAGGCTCGAACACTGAAGCTTTCTTT.

This clonotype was observed a few times. The rearrangement links TRBV28 to TRBJ1-4; D call uncertain. The CDR3 has 17 amino acids. Germline-derived CDR1 and CDR2 are MDHEN and SYDVKM. Trimming left V 3 bases short and J 0 bases short, with 14 bases between. CDR3 DNA sequence: TGTGCCAGCAGTTTCGAGACCGCCCTTTCAACTAATGAAAAACTGTTTTTT. Residues: CASSFETALSTNEKLFF.

Ten or more counts support this clonotype. V is TRBV7-6 and J is TRBJ2-7, with no clear D. The CDR3 has 15 residues. Germline V gene data show CDR1 as SGHVS and CDR2 as FNYEAQ. Trimming took 1 base from V and 4 from J, leaving 14 bases between them. The DNA of the CDR3 is TGTGCCAGCAGCTTAGAATTGGCAGCCAGTTACGAGCAGTACTTC. It specifies CASSLELAASYEQYF.

The chain links TRBV29-1 to TRBJ2-1; D may match TRBD1 or TRBD2 (7 bases each). The CDR3 is made up of 14 amino acids. The V and J ends lost 4 bases and 6 bases respectively, with 16 bases between them. The germline gives CDR1 SQVTM, CDR2 ANQGSEA. The CDR3 region is CSVAPRGGGNEQFF. The CDR3 DNA reads TGCAGCGTTGCGCCCAGGGGGGGGGGCAATGAGCAGTTCTTC.

This clonotype appeared many times. This sequence joins TRBV7-2 and TRBJ2-7, with TRBD1 as a possible D gene (6 bases). This CDR3 is built from 15 residues. CDR1 is SGHTA and CDR2 is FQGNSA in the germline V gene. The V and J ends lost 5 bases and 2 bases respectively, with 16 bases between them. The CDR3 DNA reads as TGTGCCAGCAGCCCACTCGACAGGCCCCCCTACGAGCAGTACTTC. This sequence encodes CASSPLDRPPYEQYF.

The rearrangement joins TRBV24-1 to TRBJ2-1; 9 bases fit TRBD1. The CDR3 covers 16 residues. Per the germline V gene, CDR1 is KGHDR and CDR2 is SFDVKD. The V segment lost 0 bases and the J segment 6 bases; nucleotides outside the gene matches: 5. This CDR3 reads CATSDLNRGPPNEQFF. DNA for the CDR3: TGTGCCACCAGTGATTTGAACAGGGGGCCCCCCAATGAGCAGTTCTTC.

This clonotype has only a few counts. The rearrangement links TRBV20-1 to TRBJ1-1; 9 bases align to TRBD1. The V gene end was trimmed by 5 bases and the J gene end by 0 bases; junction bases not matched to a gene: 13. The CDR3 is 17 amino acids. Germline V gives CDR1 DFQATT, CDR2 SNEGSKA (reference sequence). CDR3 bases: TGCAGTGCTTCACTCCAGGACAGGGGCCTAATGAACACTGAAGCTTTCTTT. It is translated as CSASLQDRGLMNTEAFF.

This clonotype was counted only a few times. This chain connects TRBV29-1 to TRBJ1-1, with a possible D match to TRBD1 (5 bases). Trimming took 5 bases from V and 5 from J, leaving 9 bases between them. The CDR3 runs to 11 residues. The germline V gene has CDR1 SQVTM and CDR2 ANQGSEA. The CDR3 nucleotides are TGCAGCGTTCAGGGAGTGACTGAAGCTTTCTTT. As protein: CSVQGVTEAFF.

This clonotype was picked up many times. CDR3: CASSFQSGDRGTTNYGYTF. Written as DNA, the CDR3 is TGTGCCAGCAGCTTTCAGTCGGGGGACAGGGGAACCACTAACTATGGCTACACCTTC. This chain uses TRBV7-9 with TRBJ1-2; 10 nucleotides agree with TRBD1. CDR1 is SEHNR, CDR2 FQNEAQ, per germline (reference sequence). The CDR3 consists of 19 residues. Trimming at V came to 3 bases and at J to 0 bases, leaving 13 bases not matched to a gene. Combining the CDR3 with reference TRBV7-9 and TRBJ1-2 gives the whole variable domain DTGVSQNPRHKITKRGQNVTFRCDPISEHNRLYWYRQTLGQGPEFLTYFQNEAQLEKSRLLSDRFSAERPKGSFSTLEIQRTEQGDSAMYLCASSFQSGDRGTTNYGYTFGSGTRLTVV.

This clonotype has just a few counts. The chain combines TRBV28 with TRBJ1-3; D may be TRBD1 (6 bases). Germline CDR1 and CDR2: MDHEN and SYDVKM. The V gene lost 3 bases and the J gene lost 0 bases, with 9 bases spanning the gap. The CDR3 contains 15 residues. The CDR3 DNA reads TGTGCCAGCAGTTTTACAGGGTACTCTGGAAACACCATATATTTT. Residues: CASSFTGYSGNTIYF.

This clonotype showed up many times. The CDR3 DNA sequence: TGTGCCAGCAGTTTATTGGGAGAGGCAGGGAAGGGGTATGGCTACACCTTC. Translation gives CASSLLGEAGKGYGYTF. The chain is built from TRBV28 and TRBJ1-2; D is possibly TRBD1 (5 bases). The CDR3 runs to 17 residues. V was pared by 1 base and J by 5 bases, with 20 bases between. Per the germline V gene, CDR1 is MDHEN and CDR2 is SYDVKM.

The gene calls are TRBV14 and TRBJ2-2, with 8 bases aligning to TRBD1. The CDR3 covers 15 residues. Trimming removed 4 bases from V and 4 bases from J; junction bases left unmatched: 5. CDR1 SGHDN and CDR2 FVKESK come from the germline V gene. CDR3 protein: CASSPDRVPTGELFF. Written as DNA, the CDR3 is TGTGCCAGCAGCCCGGACAGGGTTCCCACCGGGGAGCTGTTTTTT. Supplemented by reference TRBV14 and TRBJ2-2, the full variable domain reads EAGVTQFPSHSVIEKGQTVTLRCDPISGHDNLYWYRRVMGKEIKFLLHFVKESKQDESGMPNNRFLAERTGGTYSTLKVQPAELEDSGVYFCASSPDRVPTGELFFGEGSRLTVL.

This clonotype was detected many times. The CDR3 protein is CASSLLGASEAFF. CDR3 coding DNA: TGTGCCAGCAGCTTACTGGGGGCGTCTGAAGCTTTCTTT. The V call is TRBV11-3, the J call TRBJ1-1; possibly TRBD1 for D (6 bases). This CDR3 contains 13 residues. The germline V and J ends were trimmed by 2 bases and 6 bases, with 10 bases remaining between them. The germline gives CDR1 SGHNT, CDR2 YENEEA. Looking up the rest from reference TRBV11-3 and TRBJ1-1 gives the full variable domain: EAGVVQSPRYKIIEKKQPVAFWCNPISGHNTLYWYLQNLGQGPELLIRYENEEAVDDSQLPKDRFSAERLKGVDSTLKIQPAELGDSAVYLCASSLLGASEAFFGQGTRLTVV.

V gene TRBV6-5 combines with J gene TRBJ1-3; 8 nucleotides agree with TRBD1. Germline CDR1 is MNHEY and CDR2 is SVGAGI. J was trimmed by 2 bases and V by 3 bases; bases with no gene match: 6. The CDR3 totals 16 residues. The DNA of the CDR3 is TGTGCCAGCAGTTATGGGACAGGCGTAACTGGAAACACCATATATTTT. Its translation is CASSYGTGVTGNTIYF.

This clonotype was picked up many times. The chain couples TRBV7-9 to TRBJ2-3; 11 positions match TRBD2. V lost 5 bases and J lost 1; bases outside the gene matches: 5. The CDR3 covers 16 residues. CDR1 SEHNR and CDR2 FQNEAQ come from the germline V gene (reference sequence). CDR3 DNA sequence: TGTGCCAGCAGCCCAACTAGCGGGAGACGCACAGATACGCAGTATTTT. It codes for CASSPTSGRRTDTQYF.

The V and J genes are TRBV4-2 and TRBJ2-6; D call uncertain. The length of the CDR3 is 15 residues. Germline assignment: CDR1 LGHNA and CDR2 YNFKEQ. With 2 bases removed from V and 4 bases from J, the gap between germline ends came to 9 bases. The CDR3 loop reads CASSQPPLGANVLTF. The CDR3 region has the DNA TGTGCCAGCAGCCAACCTCCCCTCGGGGCCAACGTCCTGACTTTC.

The sample holds a few counts of this clonotype. This rearrangement joins TRBV10-3 to TRBJ2-1; a weak D match, TRBD1 (6 bases). Trimming removed 7 bases from V and 2 bases from J, with 12 bases in between. This CDR3 region has 14 residues. The germline V gene has CDR1 ENHRY and CDR2 SYGVKD. Here the CDR3 reads CAIKVTGPYNEQFF. Here the CDR3 DNA reads TGTGCCATCAAGGTGACAGGCCCCTACAATGAGCAGTTCTTC.

This clonotype was detected once. The chain carries TRBV6-2 or TRBV6-3 and TRBJ2-7; maybe TRBD1 (5 bases). The ends were cut back, 0 bases at V and 6 bases at J, with 24 bases in the middle. There are 18 residues in the CDR3. CDR1 and CDR2 (germline): MNHEY, SVGEGT. Here the CDR3 reads CASSYSGRVRWAAREQYV. In DNA, the CDR3 is TGTGCCAGCAGTTACTCGGGCAGGGTACGATGGGCAGCACGCGAGCAGTACGTC.

This clonotype has at least ten counts. The chain joins TRBV7-2 to TRBJ1-2; D is uncertain. From germline, CDR1 is SGHTA and CDR2 FQGNSA. This CDR3 contains 16 residues. V was clipped by 6 bases and J by 7 bases, with 24 bases between them. The CDR3 is CASSSPSLGRIFGYTF. DNA of the CDR3: TGTGCCAGCAGTTCACCATCTCTGGGAAGGATTTTTGGCTACACCTTC.

Comments on this clonotype: A much larger clonotype is one base distant, so this may be a read error. The chain carries TRBV7-6 and TRBJ1-1, with TRBD1 matching over 7 bases. This CDR3 has 16 amino acids. Per germline, CDR1 SGHVS and CDR2 FNYEAQ. V gave up 2 bases and J gave up 3 bases; unmatched junction bases: 9. The CDR3 here is CASSLTYRGRDTEAFF. The CDR3 DNA follows: TGTGCCAGCAGCTTAACTTACAGGGGCCGAGACACTGAAGCTTTCTTT.

The chain combines TRBV29-1 with TRBJ1-1; D is unresolved. The CDR3 length is 11 residues. From germline, CDR1 is SQVTM and CDR2 ANQGSEA. V lost 4 bases and J lost 5, with 8 bases in between. The DNA for the CDR3 is TGCAGCGTTGTGGGGAGGACTGAAGCTTTCTTT. Translation: CSVVGRTEAFF.